A selection of T cell receptor beta chains follows, all from one sample in a study of T cell responses to AZD1222 COVID-19 vaccine. Profiled with immunoSEQ multiplex PCR; TCRdb holds only in-frame clones, not every one. The sample contains about 130,000 clones, roughly 84% of which appear only once. The input for sequencing was peripheral blood, taken on day 0 of AZD1222 vaccination. The receptors here all came from an adult in good health. CDR3s include the opening cysteine and the closing phenylalanine or tryptophan. Fields, in order: D gene, J gene, clone size, V gene, CDR3 protein, CDR3 DNA. A D gene is named only where the DNA matches it firmly. Rows give clone size only sometimes, using once, few, many, or a class for an expanded clone.

>.|TRBJ2-7|few|TRBV21-1
CASSKARPSYEQYF
TGTGCCAGCAGCAAAGCCAGGCCCTCCTACGAGCAGTACTTC
>.|TRBJ1-3|few|TRBV5-1
CASSPEGSGNTIYF
TGCGCCAGCAGCCCCGAGGGCTCTGGAAACACCATATATTTT
>.|TRBJ1-5|.|TRBV5-8
CASSLGQYSNQPQHF
TGTGCCAGCAGCTTGGGACAGTATAGCAATCAGCCCCAGCATTTT
>.|TRBJ1-2|many|TRBV6-5
CASTGHSWSGYTF
TGTGCCAGCACGGGGCACTCGTGGAGTGGCTACACCTTC
>.|TRBJ1-2|.|TRBV15
CATSREESNYAGYTF
TGTGCCACCAGCAGAGAGGAGAGTAACTATGCGGGCTACACCTTC
>TRBD1|TRBJ1-2|.|TRBV28
CASSSTDRGRNGYTF
TGTGCCAGCAGTTCCACGGACAGGGGACGGAATGGCTACACCTTC
>.|TRBJ1-2|.|TRBV6-5
CASRRRGGAGGYTF
TGTGCCAGCAGAAGAAGAGGGGGGGCCGGTGGCTACACCTTC
>.|TRBJ2-3|.|TRBV7-2
CASSTQQGVTDTQYF
TGTGCCAGCAGCACACAGCAGGGAGTCACAGATACGCAGTATTTT
>TRBD1|TRBJ2-7|.|TRBV7-9
CASSLGTGNSYEQYF
TGTGCCAGCAGCTTAGGGACAGGGAATTCCTACGAGCAGTACTTC
>.|TRBJ1-2|.|TRBV28
CAIGVNYGYTF
TGTGCCATCGGGGTTAACTATGGCTACACCTTC
>TRBD2|TRBJ2-1|.|TRBV19
CASSIDRLAGARNEQFF
TGTGCCAGTAGTATAGATCGACTAGCGGGGGCTCGCAATGAGCAGTTCTTC
>TRBD1|TRBJ2-7|.|TRBV28
CASSSGQPIYEQYF
TGTGCCAGCAGTTCGGGACAGCCAATCTACGAGCAGTACTTC
>TRBD1|TRBJ1-1|.|TRBV7-8
CASSSTQGAFRPNTEAFF
TGTGCCAGCAGCTCGACACAGGGGGCTTTTAGGCCGAACACTGAAGCTTTCTTT
>.|TRBJ2-7|.|TRBV5-5
CASSFSATGEGTYEQYF
TGTGCCAGCAGCTTTTCGGCGACGGGGGAAGGGACCTACGAGCAGTACTTC
>.|TRBJ1-1|.|TRBV2
CASREQAPQSEAFF
TGTGCCAGCAGGGAACAGGCCCCACAATCTGAAGCTTTCTTT
>.|TRBJ1-6|.|TRBV5-6
CASSPDRNSPLHF
TGTGCCAGCAGCCCGGACCGCAATTCACCCCTCCACTTT
>TRBD1|TRBJ2-3|.|TRBV5-6
CASSLGQGATDTQYF
TGTGCCAGCAGCTTGGGACAGGGGGCCACAGATACGCAGTATTTT
>.|TRBJ1-1|.|TRBV12-3/TRBV12-4
CASSPPNTEAFF
TGTGCCAGCAGTCCCCCGAACACTGAAGCTTTCTTT
>TRBD1|TRBJ1-1|once|TRBV6-5
CASSILQGMNTEAFF
TGTGCCAGCAGTATCCTACAGGGGATGAACACTGAAGCTTTCTTT
>.|TRBJ1-4|.|TRBV27
CASSLWGQTNEKLFF
TGTGCCAGCAGTTTATGGGGGCAAACTAATGAAAAACTGTTTTTT
>TRBD1|TRBJ1-1|.|TRBV5-8
CASTQDRESTEAFF
TGTGCCAGCACCCAGGACAGGGAGAGTACTGAAGCTTTCTTT
>TRBD1|TRBJ1-1|.|TRBV30
CAWKNLDRDEAFF
TGTGCCTGGAAGAATTTGGACAGGGATGAAGCTTTCTTT
>.|TRBJ1-2|.|TRBV6-5
CASTVGDLGYGYTF
TGTGCCAGCACCGTTGGGGATCTCGGGTATGGCTACACCTTC
>.|TRBJ2-6|.|TRBV5-1
CASSSLIRRGAGANVLTF
TGCGCCAGCAGCTCGCTCATCCGTCGAGGGGCTGGGGCCAACGTCCTGACTTTC
>.|TRBJ1-1|once|TRBV5-1
CASSQGNMNTEAFF
TGCGCCAGCAGCCAGGGGAACATGAACACTGAAGCTTTCTTT
>.|TRBJ2-5|.|TRBV29-1
CSVDTGSLYQETQYF
TGCAGCGTTGATACAGGGTCCTTGTACCAAGAGACCCAGTACTTC
>.|TRBJ1-1|few|TRBV7-9
CASSFPPRGGWDTEAFF
TGTGCCAGCAGCTTCCCCCCCAGGGGAGGGTGGGACACTGAAGCTTTCTTT
>.|TRBJ1-5|few|TRBV9
CASSVGWSNQPQHF
TGTGCCAGCAGCGTAGGCTGGAGCAATCAGCCCCAGCATTTT
>.|TRBJ2-3|few|TRBV19
CASSIEAGTHRDTQYF
TGTGCCAGTAGTATAGAGGCGGGGACTCACAGAGATACGCAGTATTTT
>TRBD1|TRBJ2-7|.|TRBV29-1
CSVLGGQLDSYEQYF
TGCAGCGTCTTAGGGGGCCAGCTGGATTCCTACGAGCAGTACTTC
>.|TRBJ1-6|.|TRBV19
CASSRAQTQGSGNSPLHF
TGTGCCAGTAGTAGGGCCCAAACACAGGGATCCGGTAATTCACCCCTCCACTTT
>.|TRBJ1-1|once|TRBV5-1
CASSADPLNTEAFF
TGCGCCAGCAGCGCTGACCCGCTGAACACTGAAGCTTTCTTT
>.|TRBJ2-5|.|TRBV2
CASRGSVQETQYF
TGTGCCAGCAGGGGTTCAGTTCAAGAGACCCAGTACTTC
>.|TRBJ1-5|.|TRBV6-1
CASSAVTTASNQPQHF
TGTGCCAGCAGTGCAGTGACAACGGCAAGTAATCAGCCCCAGCATTTT
>.|TRBJ1-1|.|TRBV5-1
CASSGGDRTTEAFF
TGCGCCAGCAGCGGGGGGGACCGAACCACTGAAGCTTTCTTT
>TRBD1|TRBJ2-6|.|TRBV10-3
CAISGTAGANVLTF
TGTGCCATCAGCGGGACAGCTGGGGCCAACGTCCTGACTTTC
>TRBD1|TRBJ1-3|.|TRBV11-2
CASSPLDRGLYGNTIYF
TGTGCCAGCAGCCCCCTGGACAGGGGGCTCTATGGAAACACCATATATTTT
>.|TRBJ1-5|.|TRBV6-5
CASRAVAGNQPQHF
TGTGCCAGCAGGGCAGTTGCTGGCAATCAGCCCCAGCATTTT
>.|TRBJ2-3|.|TRBV5-1
CASSFDIGGTDTQYF
TGCGCCAGCAGCTTTGATATTGGGGGCACAGATACGCAGTATTTT
>.|TRBJ1-5|.|TRBV27
CASSLTGGRNQPQHF
TGTGCCAGCAGCCTCACAGGAGGAAGGAATCAGCCCCAGCATTTT
>.|TRBJ1-4|.|TRBV28
CASSLGRRNEKLFF
TGTGCCAGCAGTTTGGGTCGGCGTAATGAAAAACTGTTTTTT
>.|TRBJ2-7|.|TRBV6-5
CANPRGTTADEQYF
TGTGCCAACCCACGTGGGACAACGGCGGACGAGCAGTACTTC
>.|TRBJ2-5|.|TRBV18
CASSPQTLDQYF
TGTGCCAGCTCACCGCAGACCCTCGACCAGTACTTC
>.|TRBJ1-4|.|TRBV7-9
CASSLGQANEKLFF
TGTGCCAGCAGCTTAGGTCAGGCTAATGAAAAACTGTTTTTT
>.|TRBJ2-7|.|TRBV5-4
CASSLGPGPNSREQYF
TGTGCCAGCAGCTTAGGACCGGGACCAAACTCAAGGGAGCAGTACTTC
>TRBD1|TRBJ2-5|.|TRBV9
CASSVVAGTGQETQYF
TGTGCCAGCAGCGTAGTCGCCGGGACAGGACAAGAGACCCAGTACTTC
>.|TRBJ1-2|.|TRBV28
CASSTWVRDGYTF
TGTGCCAGCAGTACCTGGGTACGCGATGGCTACACCTTC
>.|TRBJ1-6|.|TRBV7-3
CASSPGTGGSPLHF
TGTGCCAGCAGCCCTGGTACCGGGGGTTCACCCCTCCACTTT
>.|TRBJ1-2|.|TRBV28
CASSLIRGGAYGYTF
TGTGCCAGCAGTTTAATCCGGGGAGGGGCCTATGGCTACACCTTC
>.|TRBJ2-3|.|TRBV5-4
CASSFSSATDTQYF
TGTGCCAGCAGCTTTTCTTCGGCCACAGATACGCAGTATTTT
>.|TRBJ1-1|.|TRBV6-6
CASQRVTEAFF
TGTGCCTCACAAAGGGTGACTGAAGCTTTCTTT